This T cell receptor (beta chain) is drawn from a study of control samples from healthy donors and cancer patients. Using immunoSEQ multiplex PCR, the repertoire was profiled, and TCRdb retains in-frame clones only, with some absent. The repertoire consists of approximately 97,000 clones, with 80% to 95% occurring once and the leading ten covering approximately 3%. After removal of 3 bases from V and 6 bases from J, the junction contained 4 bases not matched to a gene. Per germline, CDR1 SGHTS and CDR2 YDEGEE. The CDR3 is 14 residues long. Sequencing input: blood. This receptor was identified in a human donor in good health. The donor label of this sample is uncertain. This sequence joins TRBV5-8 and TRBJ2-1; TRBD1 matches at 9 bases. The CDR3 DNA reads as TGTGCCAGCAGCTCCCGGACAGGGGCCAATGAGCAGTTCTTC. Translated: CASSSRTGANEQFF.